This passage covers 4 T cell receptor beta chains from one sample sequenced in a study of blood T cell repertoires in COVID-19. The assay was immunoSEQ multiplex PCR, and TCRdb's table has in-frame clones only and misses some. The repertoire holds about 120,000 clones, with roughly four fifths as singletons. The sample comprised peripheral blood. These receptor sequences come from a woman aged 70-85 years with acute or convalescent COVID-19.

The chain recombines TRBV19 with TRBJ2-7; 12 nucleotides align to TRBD2. CDR1 is LNHDA, CDR2 SQIVND, per germline (reference sequence). The length of the CDR3 is 15 residues. Trimming removed 5 bases from V and 3 bases from J; junction bases left unmatched: 5. The CDR3 protein is CASSRTSGDLYEQYF. Written as DNA, the CDR3 is TGTGCCAGTAGTCGGACTAGCGGGGACCTCTACGAGCAGTACTTC.

This chain joins TRBV5-1 and TRBJ2-7; 10 bases are a match to TRBD1. From germline, CDR1 is SGHRS and CDR2 YFSETQ. V was clipped by 3 bases and J by 6 bases; unmatched bases: 12. This CDR3 comprises 16 residues. Here the CDR3 reads CASSSPDRGLTVEQYF. CDR3 nucleotide sequence: TGCGCCAGCAGCTCCCCGGACAGGGGGTTGACTGTCGAGCAGTACTTC.

V usage is TRBV3-1 (or the pseudogene TRBV3-2) and J usage is TRBJ1-2; D possibly corresponds to TRBD1 (5 bases). CDR1 LGHDT and CDR2 YNNKEL come from the germline V gene (reference sequence). The CDR3 runs 14 residues. V lost 1 base and J lost 4, with 10 bases in between. The CDR3 spells CASSQGSDIYGYTF. CDR3 nucleotides: TGTGCCAGCAGCCAAGGGTCGGACATCTATGGCTACACCTTC.

The chain links TRBV12-3 or TRBV12-4 to TRBJ1-2; 8 bases align to TRBD1. The CDR3 contains 13 residues. The V and J ends lost 5 bases and 6 bases, in that order; junction bases with no gene match: 5. The CDR3 DNA is TGTGCCAGCAGTCCGGACAGGGAGCATGGCTACACCTTC. Its protein product is CASSPDREHGYTF.